This TCR beta chain was identified in a study of blood T cell repertoires in COVID-19. Generated by immunoSEQ multiplex PCR, the TCRdb table keeps only in-frame clones and is missing some. The data show 45,000 to 65,000 clones, with 90% seen just once and nearly 10% held by the top ten. The germline gives CDR1 LNHNV, CDR2 YYDKDF (reference sequence). This CDR3 is 14 amino acids long. V gave up 7 bases and J gave up 8 bases; unmatched junction bases: 8. The specimen sequenced was peripheral blood. This clonotype originated in a woman at least 80 years old with acute or convalescent COVID-19. V usage is TRBV15 and J usage is TRBJ1-4; TRBD1 matches 9 bases. CDR3 coding DNA: TGTGCCACCAATCCGGGACAGGGAACGGAAAAACTGTTTTTT. It specifies CATNPGQGTEKLFF.